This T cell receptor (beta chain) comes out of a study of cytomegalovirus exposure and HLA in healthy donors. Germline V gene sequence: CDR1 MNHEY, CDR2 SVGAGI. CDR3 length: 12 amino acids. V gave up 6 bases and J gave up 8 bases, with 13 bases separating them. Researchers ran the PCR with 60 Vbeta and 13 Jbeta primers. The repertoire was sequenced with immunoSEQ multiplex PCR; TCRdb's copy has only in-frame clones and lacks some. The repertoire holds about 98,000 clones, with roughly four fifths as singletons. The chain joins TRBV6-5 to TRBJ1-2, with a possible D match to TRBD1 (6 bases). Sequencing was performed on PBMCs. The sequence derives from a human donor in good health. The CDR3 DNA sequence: TGTGCCAGCAGACGGACAGAGGGGGGCTACACCTTC. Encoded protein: CASRRTEGGYTF.